One and the same sample provided the 13 T cell receptor beta chains below, sequenced in a study of T cells after yellow fever vaccination. Each CDR3 protein is one row after TCRdb ran MiXCR on the 5' RACE reads. The data contain about 630,000 distinct CDR3 sequences, about 12% of them singletons. Here the sequenced sample was PBMCs, taken on the day of the yellow fever booster vaccination. These receptors came from a young man who received the YFV17D yellow fever vaccine.

This chain links TRBV7-6 with TRBJ2-1; 11 positions agree with TRBD2. The CDR3 is 17 residues long. J gave up 8 bases and V 3 bases, and 12 bases lay outside the gene matches. CDR1 and CDR2 (germline): SGHVS, FNYEAQ. This CDR3 reads CASSFPRRSGRADEQFF. CDR3 DNA sequence: TGTGCCAGCAGCTTCCCTAGACGTAGCGGGAGGGCCGATGAGCAGTTCTTC.

J is TRBJ2-1 and V is TRBV9, with no clear D. Trimming cost V 4 bases and J 6 bases, with 14 bases left between them. Per the germline V gene, CDR1 is SGDLS and CDR2 is YYNGEE. CDR3 length: 14 amino acids. In DNA, the CDR3 is TGTGCCAGCAGCCCCCGAGTGGGGTTCAATGAGCAGTTCTTC. Residues: CASSPRVGFNEQFF.

This clonotype turned up a few times. The chain is built from TRBV18 and TRBJ1-5; 7 bases line up with TRBD1. CDR1 and CDR2 (germline): KGHSH, LQKENI. J lost 7 bases, V lost 3 bases, and 6 bases had no gene match. There are 14 residues in the CDR3. CDR3 sequence (DNA): TGTGCCAGCTCACCGGGGGACAGAAACCAGCCCCAGCATTTT. Residues: CASSPGDRNQPQHF. Supplemented by reference TRBV18 and TRBJ1-5, the full variable domain reads NAGVMQNPRHLVRRRGQEARLRCSPMKGHSHVYWYRQLPEEGLKFMVYLQKENIIDESGMPKERFSAEFPKEGPSILRIQQVVRGDSAAYFCASSPGDRNQPQHFGDGTRLSIL.

The chain links TRBV19 to TRBJ2-1; D is unresolved. The CDR3 is made up of 12 amino acids. The V gene's germline CDR1 is LNHDA and CDR2 SQIVND (reference sequence). Trimming cost V 9 bases and J 4 bases, with 10 bases left between them. CDR3 nucleotides: TGTGCCAGCGCCCCAAGTTACAATGAGCAGTTCTTC. Translating it yields CASAPSYNEQFF.

At least ten counts were recorded for this clonotype. V usage is TRBV28 and J usage is TRBJ1-1; D is unclear. The CDR3 extends over 11 amino acids. Germline CDR1 MDHEN, CDR2 SYDVKM. V lost 2 bases, J lost 11 bases, and 9 bases lay in between. The CDR3 DNA sequence: TGTGCCAGCAGTTTAAGAGTAGAGGCTTTCTTT. Amino acids: CASSLRVEAFF.

J is TRBJ1-1 and V is TRBV25-1; D ambiguous. Trimming stripped 1 base from V and 3 bases from J, with 6 bases between. Per germline, CDR1 MGHDK and CDR2 SYGVNS. The CDR3 has 13 amino acids. The CDR3: CASSESRDTEAFF. The CDR3 DNA reads TGTGCCAGCAGTGAATCTCGAGACACTGAAGCTTTCTTT.

In this sample, this clonotype turned up a few times. The junction differs from germline at one of its ends, possibly a read error. The V gene is TRBV12-3 or TRBV12-4, the J gene TRBJ2-5; D may be TRBD1 or TRBD2 (5 bases each). The CDR3 totals 13 residues. CDR3 amino acids: CASRLEGKETQYF. CDR3 nucleotide sequence: TGTGCCAGCAGGTTAGAGGGGAAAGAGACCCAGTACTTC.

This clonotype was counted only a few times. V is TRBV20-1 and J is TRBJ2-3; 11 nucleotides agree with TRBD2. The germline gives CDR1 DFQATT, CDR2 SNEGSKA (reference sequence). The junction had 8 bases not matched to a gene; V was cut back by 6 bases and J by 3 bases. The CDR3 has 15 amino acids. The chain's CDR3 is CSAQKTSGVTDTQYF. DNA of the CDR3: TGCAGTGCCCAAAAGACTAGCGGGGTTACAGATACGCAGTATTTT.

The CDR3, as DNA: TGTGCCAGCAGCAAAGCGCAGGACTATGGCTACACCTTC. It encodes CASSKAQDYGYTF. V and J are TRBV21-1 and TRBJ1-2. TRBV21-1 is shown as a pseudogene. This CDR3 contains 13 residues.

The gene calls are TRBV24-1 and TRBJ2-2; 7 bases agree with TRBD1. CDR3 length: 16 amino acids. The junction had 8 bases not matched to a gene; V was cut back by 5 bases and J by 3 bases. CDR1 is KGHDR and CDR2 is SFDVKD in the germline V gene. The CDR3 DNA sequence: TGTGCCACCAGTGCCTCCGAGACAGGGCACACCGGGGAGCTGTTTTTT. Translation gives CATSASETGHTGELFF.

This clonotype was seen more than once but under ten times. The CDR3 DNA sequence: TGCAGCACTGGCAATCGACCCCACTCCTACGAGCAGTACTTC. The encoded protein is CSTGNRPHSYEQYF. The V and J genes are TRBV29-1 and TRBJ2-7; no firm D call. The length of the CDR3 is 14 residues. Trimming shortened V by 8 bases and J by 0 bases, and 17 bases separated the two germline ends. In germline, CDR1 is SQVTM, CDR2 ANQGSEA.

This clonotype has a count of ten or more. The chain is built from TRBV20-1 and TRBJ2-3, with a possible D match to TRBD2 (7 bases). The V end lost 1 base, the J end lost 0 bases, and 23 bases lay between the germline ends. There are 19 residues in the CDR3. Germline assignment: CDR1 DFQATT and CDR2 SNEGSKA (reference sequence). As DNA, the CDR3 is TGCAGTGCTAGAGTCCCAAGGGGGAAGAGCGGGGTCAGCACAGATACGCAGTATTTT. Protein product: CSARVPRGKSGVSTDTQYF.

This clonotype appeared a few times. The gene calls are TRBV25-1 and TRBJ1-2; D not resolved. The CDR3 spans 12 residues. The V gene's germline CDR1 is MGHDK and CDR2 SYGVNS. Between the trimmed V and J ends, which lost 3 bases and 6 bases, there was a span of 8 bases. CDR3 DNA: TGTGCCAGCAGTGATGGGAGGCATGGCTACACCTTC. This encodes CASSDGRHGYTF.